Each of the 17 T cell receptor beta chains below was sequenced from the same sample in a study of beta chain features in type 1 diabetes. Study-level points and caveats: A moderate, significant TCRB CDR3 shortening appeared in type 1 diabetes across four CD4+ subsets.

The study reverse transcribed the entire isolated RNA, so it sequenced expressed TCRB transcripts. Assay: immunoSEQ multiplex PCR; the TCRdb copy retains only in-frame clones and omits some. In the table there are 300,000 or so clones, about 14% of which are singletons. The antigens these receptors bind are not known. Material: naive CD4+ T cells from blood. The receptors come from a woman under 30 with type 1 diabetes.

J is TRBJ2-5 and V is TRBV29-1, with 8 bases that match TRBD2. Trimming took 4 bases from V and 4 from J; bases not matched to a gene: 5. This CDR3 has 13 residues. The germline CDR1 and CDR2 sequences are SQVTM and ANQGSEA. The CDR3 region is CSVGDRGGETQYF. In DNA form, the CDR3 reads TGCAGCGTTGGTGATCGGGGGGGAGAGACCCAGTACTTC.

The V gene is TRBV30, the J gene TRBJ1-2; the match to TRBD1 covers 9 bases. J lost 8 bases, V lost 5 bases, and 3 bases had no gene match. Germline CDR1 GTSNPN, CDR2 SVGIG (reference sequence). This CDR3 spans 11 amino acids. CDR3 nucleotide sequence: TGTGCCTGGGAAACAGGGGGCGGCTACACCTTC. Translation: CAWETGGGYTF.

This clone was seen only a few times. J is TRBJ2-7 and V is TRBV4-1, with 7 bases lining up with TRBD1. Germline-derived CDR1 and CDR2 are MGHRA and YSYEKL. V shed 0 bases and J 4 bases; nucleotides not matched to a gene: 0. The CDR3 spans 13 residues. CDR3 protein: CASSQDRGYEQYV. CDR3 sequence (DNA): TGCGCCAGCAGCCAAGACAGGGGGTACGAGCAGTACGTC.

The table lists this clone with a count of one. The chain links TRBV10-3 to TRBJ1-1, with D perhaps TRBD1 (5 bases). Germline values: CDR1 ENHRY, CDR2 SYGVKD. The CDR3 is made up of 12 amino acids. V gave up 0 bases and J gave up 7 bases, with 6 bases separating them. The CDR3 DNA reads as TGTGCCATCAGTGAGTCGGGGGGTGAAGCTTTCTTT. It translates to CAISESGGEAFF.

This chain connects TRBV15 to TRBJ2-1; 7 bases are shared with TRBD2. The CDR3 spans 16 residues. Germline trimming cut 0 bases from V and 0 bases from J; bases unmatched to any gene: 2. In germline, CDR1 is LNHNV, CDR2 YYDKDF (reference sequence). The CDR3 reads CATSREGGSSYNEQFF. CDR3 bases: TGTGCCACCAGCAGAGAGGGCGGGAGCTCCTACAATGAGCAGTTCTTC. The entire variable domain, with the rest obtained from reference TRBV15 and TRBJ2-1, is as follows: DAMVIQNPRYQVTQFGKPVTLSCSQTLNHNVMYWYQQKSSQAPKLLFHYYDKDFNNEADTPDNFQSRRPNTSFCFLDIRSPGLGDTAMYLCATSREGGSSYNEQFFGPGTRLTVL.

The rearrangement joins TRBV7-6 to TRBJ1-2, with 7 bases fitting TRBD1. CDR1 and CDR2 (germline): SGHVS, FNYEAQ. The J segment lost 8 bases and the V segment lost 1 base, leaving 4 bases of the junction unmatched. There are 13 residues in the CDR3. CDR3 nucleotides: TGTGCCAGCAGCTTAGAGGGGGCAGGGGGCTACACCTTC. It encodes CASSLEGAGGYTF.

This clone was found a few times. V is TRBV16 and J is TRBJ2-7; tentative D call: TRBD1 (6 bases). CDR3 length: 13 residues. The germline V gene has CDR1 KGHSY and CDR2 FQNENV. Trimming took 0 bases from V and 4 from J, leaving 7 bases between them. CDR3 in amino acids: CASSQSQGYEQYF. The CDR3, as DNA: TGTGCCAGCAGCCAATCCCAGGGGTACGAGCAGTACTTC.

This clone has only a few counts. V and J are TRBV21-1 and TRBJ2-7; the DNA was not compared with TRBD2, the D call given in the table. TRBV21-1 is reported as a pseudogene. This CDR3 has 18 residues. The CDR3, as DNA: TGTGCCAGCAGCAAGGGAGGGTGTGGTAATGCTTTGGGGTACGAGCAGTACGTC. This codes for CASSKGGCGNALGYEQYV.

This clone has a single count. The V and J genes are TRBV11-2 and TRBJ1-1; D is unresolved. The CDR3 consists of 13 residues. V lost 5 bases, J lost 1 base, and 8 bases lay in between. The V gene's germline CDR1 is SGHAT and CDR2 FQNNGV. The CDR3 spells CASSPGTNTEAFF. DNA of the CDR3: TGTGCCAGCAGCCCAGGCACGAACACTGAAGCTTTCTTT.

The J gene is TRBJ1-1, the V gene TRBV5-1; TRBD1 aligns across 7 bases. V shed 4 bases and J 1 base; nucleotides not matched to a gene: 1. The CDR3 extends over 13 amino acids. Germline V gene lookup returns CDR1 SGHRS and CDR2 YFSETQ. This CDR3 reads CASSRGRNTEAFF. CDR3 nucleotide sequence: TGCGCCAGCAGCAGGGGGCGGAACACTGAAGCTTTCTTT.

Of note for this clone: At one of its ends the junction is not consistent with the germline gene, which may arise from a read error. This rearrangement joins TRBV27 to TRBJ2-1; 9 nucleotides align to TRBD2. This CDR3 is 15 amino acids long. The germline gives CDR1 MNHEY, CDR2 SMNVEV (reference sequence). This chain's CDR3 is CASTHDGGGRGLSVF. The CDR3 DNA reads TGTGCCAGCACCCATGATGGTGGCGGGAGGGGCCTTTCCGTCTTC.

This chain uses TRBV5-1 with TRBJ2-3; a weak D match, TRBD2 (5 bases). Germline V gene data show CDR1 as SGHRS and CDR2 as YFSETQ. V lost 1 base to trimming and J lost 2 bases, with 14 bases between them. The CDR3 is 16 residues long. The CDR3 here is CASSLNAGPITDTQYF. In nucleotides, the CDR3 is TGCGCCAGCAGCTTGAACGCGGGCCCGATCACAGATACGCAGTATTTT. Supplemented by reference TRBV5-1 and TRBJ2-3, the full variable domain reads KAGVTQTPRYLIKTRGQQVTLSCSPISGHRSVSWYQQTPGQGLQFLFEYFSETQRNKGNFPGRFSGRQFSNSRSEMNVSTLELGDSALYLCASSLNAGPITDTQYFGPGTRLTVL.

The sample holds a few counts of this clone. The genes are TRBV7-2 and TRBJ2-7; weak D call: TRBD2 (6 bases). There are 15 residues in the CDR3. V was pared by 1 base and J by 4 bases, with 14 bases between. Germline CDR1 is SGHTA and CDR2 is FQGNSA. The CDR3: CASSLGAGSQYEQYF. The DNA for the CDR3 is TGTGCCAGCAGCTTAGGGGCGGGATCGCAGTACGAGCAGTACTTC. The full variable domain, in which reference TRBV7-2 and TRBJ2-7 provide the parts outside the CDR3, is GAGVSQSPSNKVTEKGKDVELRCDPISGHTALYWYRQSLGQGLEFLIYFQGNSAPDKSGLPSDRFSAERTGGSVSTLTIQRTQQEDSAVYLCASSLGAGSQYEQYFGPGTRLTVT.

V usage is TRBV5-1 and J usage is TRBJ2-2, with D possibly TRBD1 on 6 matching bases. V lost 1 base and J 4 bases, leaving 8 bases between the germline ends. The CDR3 totals 14 residues. Germline CDR1 is SGHRS and CDR2 is YFSETQ. CDR3 loop: CASSLSRGTGELFF. The CDR3 DNA sequence: TGCGCCAGCAGCTTGAGCAGGGGCACCGGGGAGCTGTTTTTT.

The rearrangement uses TRBV7-2 and TRBJ2-7; D is ambiguous. Germline CDR1 and CDR2: SGHTA and FQGNSA. This CDR3 is 12 amino acids long. Trimming took off 3 bases at V and 3 bases at J, with 6 bases between the two ends. The CDR3 loop reads CASSFAVYEQYF. The CDR3 DNA reads as TGTGCCAGCAGCTTTGCAGTCTACGAGCAGTACTTC.

This clone was observed a few times. The chain is built from TRBV6-1 and TRBJ1-5; the D is unclear. The CDR3 runs to 15 residues. The germline CDR1 and CDR2 sequences are MNHNS and SASEGT. The V end lost 7 bases, the J end lost 2 bases, and 15 bases lay between the germline ends. CDR3 amino acids: CASKPPPGGNQPQHF. CDR3 in DNA: TGTGCCAGCAAGCCCCCGCCAGGCGGCAATCAGCCCCAGCATTTT.

The chain is built from TRBV27 and TRBJ2-2, with D tentatively TRBD1 (6 bases). The CDR3 loop spans 13 amino acids. The germline CDR1 and CDR2 sequences are MNHEY and SMNVEV (reference sequence). V lost 2 bases and J 7 bases, leaving 8 bases between the germline ends. The CDR3 nucleotides read TGTGCCAGCAGTTTAAAGGGGGTCGGGGAGCTGTTTTTT. Translated, it gives CASSLKGVGELFF.